Described below is a single T cell receptor (beta chain) sequence and its context. The antigen it binds to is not known. No base-level quality is on record; no much larger clone is a single base apart. This sample was included in a study of shared clonotypes between healthy human individuals (dated by TCRdb to 2018 to 2021). The study in broad terms: The cohort comprised a couple of women and three men aged 18 to 49 years. For each donor, three plates each were used for CD4 naive and CD4 memory, two plates were used for CD8 naive, and one plate was used for CD8 memory. Blood TCR repertoires of about 5 healthy adults were deeply sequenced to estimate repertoire size and the extent of clonotype sharing between individuals. To increase sequencing depth and limit assay-specific biases, TCR repertoire library preparation and sequencing were carried out by different laboratories using diverse techniques. Each donor's leukapheresis produced roughly between roughly 0.85 and 10 billion PBMCs. The paper as a whole reports these results and caveats: Sampling was restricted to blood, and TCR repertoires in tissues likely differ from the TCR repertoires found in blood. Naive subsets generally had larger estimated clonotype richness than memory subsets. Incomplete sequencing was indicated by rarefaction of sorted-subset datasets, despite the large sequencing depth. Compared with non-shared clonotypes, clonotypes shared by all four sorted-subset donors had higher generation probabilities. Pairwise subsampling led to the expectation that sequencing depth would affect the degree of clonotype sharing among donors. When several donors were compared, the shared fraction of clonotypes was about 5.5% for naive CD4, roughly 3.4% for naive CD8, 2.3% for memory CD4, and 0.3% to 0.5% for memory CD8. The genetic and exposure-history diversity represented was limited by the small number of donors.

TCR CDR3 regions were amplified from genomic DNA by multiplex PCR using the deep immunoSEQ assay. For each cell subset, the extracted genomic DNA was distributed evenly across all wells of several immunoSEQ 96-well plates, and each plate served as one replicate. Each replicate PCR for sorted subsets received approximately 220 ng genomic DNA, equal to about 30,000 T cell genomes. Purified libraries were measured with a Qubit 3.0 fluorometer, size-checked on a Bioanalyzer 2100, and measured again with the KAPA Library Quantification kit. A separate single-read 150-cycle Illumina NextSeq 550 flow cell was used to sequence each immunoSEQ 96-well plate. The original methods were these. Because the immunoSEQ output included only junctional sequences and no quality scores, the filtering could not be the same as the filtering used for full-length reads. To assign V/J genes and CDR3, sequences were annotated using PyIR, a Python wrapper for IgBLAST v1.9, with IMGT germline references. Reads were filtered out if the reads had weak V/J assignments (E-value above 1e-6), no CDR3, stop codons, out-of-frame junctions, or ambiguous translated residues. V3J clonotypes were defined as sequences sharing an identical inferred V gene, J gene, and CDR3 amino acid sequence. Percentage overlap between repertoires was calculated by dividing the number of shared unique clonotypes by the size of the smaller repertoire. Three approaches were used to assess repertoire richness: RTK rarefaction, the Chao1 estimator, and Recon v2.1 estimates of unobserved clonotypes. For all TCRbeta clonotypes obtained by the gDNA method from a handful of donors, generation probabilities were computed with OLGA. This immuneACCESS table, as held by TCRdb, lists in-frame sequences with V and J called but not all clones. Of the missing ones, under half trace to an unresolved V gene in checked studies; the others have no known cause. The V and J calls and clone size are taken from that table; D and trimming were inferred from the DNA. Within this sample are about a million clones, with approximately 75% of them counted one time only. The top ten constitute 0.89% of the sample.

The donors were healthy, HIV-negative adults with no recently reported acute infections or vaccinations. Every donor was a Caucasian adult residing in Nashville, Tennessee, USA. CD4+ T cells were enriched by magnetic negative selection; naive cells were then positively selected on CD45RA, and the negative fraction formed the memory subset. After blood collection by leukapheresis, PBMCs were isolated using Ficoll-Histopaque density gradient centrifugation and then cryopreserved in the vapor phase of liquid nitrogen. Analytical flow cytometry was used to check the purity and quantity of every magnetically sorted T cell population. Each sorted fraction had its genomic DNA isolated and then quantified by UV absorbance on a Nanodrop 2000c. Based on the germline V gene, the CDR1 and CDR2 sequences are MDHEN and SYDVKM. The junction shows trimming of 4 bases on V and 10 bases on J, plus 14 bases between the germline ends. The cysteine opens and the phenylalanine closes a CDR3 of 13 amino acids. The sequence is cut down to CDR3 DNA, 39 bases in frame from base 1.

The receptor was derived from a man between 18 and 29 years old in good health. Some clones in this sample may be carry-over from other donors' samples. The sequenced sample was memory CD4+ T cells from PBMCs. The sample's cell subset or site, from its label and the paper: CD45RA-negative fraction. This receptor chain uses TRBV28 and TRBJ2-1, with a weak D call of TRBD2 (5 bases match). In nucleotides, the sequence is TGTGCCAGCAGTTCCCCGGGGTCACGGGAGCAGTTCTTC. Translated, it gives CASSSPGSREQFF.